This T cell receptor (beta chain) derives from a study of long-term antiretroviral therapy in people with HIV. Turning to the study itself: Collection of the earliest samples took place about a decade ahead of the 2015 immediate-ART recommendation.

Samples were assayed with immunoSEQ v3.0 at survey level. What sequencing targeted per sample was roughly 40,000-50,000 T-cell genomes. The assay was immunoSEQ multiplex PCR, and TCRdb's table has in-frame clones only and misses some. The table includes fewer than 30,000 clones, under 90% detected once. Each donor provided at least one pre-ART PBMC sample and at least two post-ART PBMC samples. Comment on this clone: Its antigen is still unknown.

V was cut by 4 bases and J by 5 bases, with 23 bases left in between. The CDR3 runs 16 residues. Germline values: CDR1 SQVTM, CDR2 ANQGSEA. The study, taken as a whole, reports: ART preceded a rise in diversity that nonetheless stayed lower than in transplant donor controls.

This clonotype was sampled from a woman younger than 35 with HIV. The sample consisted of unsorted PBMCs, taken at the start of antiretroviral therapy, before treatment. V is TRBV29-1 and J is TRBJ2-5; possible D gene TRBD1, 7 bases. The CDR3 nucleotides are TGCAGCGTTGCCCTGGGGGGTCAGGGGGTGGGGGAGACCCAGTACTTC. It yields the protein CSVALGGQGVGETQYF. Variable domain in full (rest from reference TRBV29-1 and TRBJ2-5): SAVISQKPSRDICQRGTSLTIQCQVDSQVTMMFWYRQQPGQSLTLIATANQGSEATYESGFVIDKFPISRPNLTFSTLTVSNMSPEDSSIYLCSVALGGQGVGETQYFGPGTRLLVL.